The 32 T cell receptor beta chains below come from one sample, sequenced in a study of blood T cell repertoires in COVID-19. The table came from immunoSEQ multiplex PCR; TCRdb's copy has only in-frame clones and leaves some out. The data show under 150,000 clones, with 70% to 80% seen just once and about a tenth held by the top ten. Material for sequencing was peripheral blood. The receptors originated from a human donor in a cohort sampled during active COVID-19.

The J gene is TRBJ2-5, the V gene TRBV9; TRBD1 is a possible D gene (6 bases). CDR1 is SGDLS and CDR2 is YYNGEE in the germline V gene. Trimming removed 0 bases at V and 5 bases at J, with 14 bases between. The length of the CDR3 is 15 residues. Here the CDR3 reads CASSVAQGQSETQYF. DNA of the CDR3: TGTGCCAGCAGCGTAGCTCAGGGACAATCGGAGACCCAGTACTTC.

The V call is TRBV15, the J call TRBJ2-3; 7 positions agree with TRBD1. The CDR3 covers 17 residues. Germline V CDR1 and CDR2: LNHNV, YYDKDF (reference sequence). V gave up 3 bases and J gave up 3 bases; unmatched junction bases: 12. CDR3 coding DNA: TGTGCCACCAGCAGGGTGGGGGACAGTCCATGGACAGATACGCAGTATTTT. It encodes CATSRVGDSPWTDTQYF.

The V gene is TRBV7-9, the J gene TRBJ2-2; 7 positions agree with TRBD1. Germline values: CDR1 SEHNR, CDR2 FQNEAQ (reference sequence). Losses at the gene ends were 7 bases for V and 1 base for J; bases not matched to a gene: 6. The CDR3 is made up of 15 amino acids. The CDR3 nucleotides are TGTGCCAGCACTCGGCAGGGGGTGAACACCGGGGAGCTGTTTTTT. Protein product: CASTRQGVNTGELFF.

V is TRBV7-9 and J is TRBJ2-3; D is perhaps TRBD1 (6 bases). Germline V CDR1 and CDR2: SEHNR, FQNEAQ (reference sequence). Deletions cut 4 bases from V and 1 base from J, with 15 bases between. This CDR3 region has 16 residues. In DNA, the CDR3 is TGTGCCAGCAGCTCCAGGGGCCTCGGGGGCACAGATACGCAGTATTTT. The encoded protein is CASSSRGLGGTDTQYF. Variable domain in full (rest from reference TRBV7-9 and TRBJ2-3): DTGVSQNPRHKITKRGQNVTFRCDPISEHNRLYWYRQTLGQGPEFLTYFQNEAQLEKSRLLSDRFSAERPKGSFSTLEIQRTEQGDSAMYLCASSSRGLGGTDTQYFGPGTRLTVL.

The chain recombines TRBV6-5 with TRBJ2-5, with D perhaps matching TRBD1 (7 bases). This CDR3 region has 14 residues. Per germline, CDR1 MNHEY and CDR2 SVGAGI. The germline V and J ends were trimmed by 5 bases and 1 base, with 11 bases remaining between them. The CDR3 is CASSRRDSQETQYF. CDR3 sequence (DNA): TGTGCCAGCAGTCGGAGGGACAGCCAAGAGACCCAGTACTTC.

By proportion, this clone is medium-sized. The V gene is TRBV6-5, the J gene TRBJ2-2, with 12 bases matching TRBD2. V was pared by 6 bases and J by 5 bases, with 4 bases of the junction left unmatched. The CDR3 is 15 residues long. Germline V gene lookup returns CDR1 MNHEY and CDR2 SVGAGI. In DNA, the CDR3 is TGTGCCAGCAGGACTAGCGGGGGAGGGACCGGGGAGCTGTTTTTT. Translated, it gives CASRTSGGGTGELFF.

This chain joins TRBV6-5 and TRBJ1-3; 7 nucleotides align to TRBD1. Trimming cost V 7 bases and J 4 bases; bases outside gene matches: 10. There are 15 residues in the CDR3. Germline loops: CDR1 MNHEY, CDR2 SVGAGI. The CDR3 DNA sequence: TGTGCCAGCACCACGAGCAGGGGGAGAGGAAACACCATATATTTT. Translation gives CASTTSRGRGNTIYF.

This sequence joins TRBV5-4 and TRBJ2-1; 8 nucleotides match TRBD1. Per germline, CDR1 SGHNT and CDR2 YYREEE (reference sequence). With 6 bases clipped from V and 5 bases from J, the junction kept 10 bases outside the gene matches. This CDR3 has 15 residues. CDR3 nucleotides: TGTGCCAGCACCCACGGACAGGGTGGGGACAATGAGCAGTTCTTC. Translated: CASTHGQGGDNEQFF.

The CDR3 bases are TGTGCCAGCAGCGTTACAGGGATTGAAAACACCATATATTTT. Translating it yields CASSVTGIENTIYF. The gene calls are TRBV11-2 and TRBJ1-3, with D possibly matching TRBD1 (6 bases). Germline lookup yields CDR1 SGHAT and CDR2 FQNNGV. This CDR3 is 14 amino acids long. Trimming took 5 bases from V and 6 from J, leaving 14 bases between them.

This chain links TRBV11-2 with TRBJ2-7; TRBD1 matches 7 bases. The CDR3 is 15 residues long. Germline loops: CDR1 SGHAT, CDR2 FQNNGV. V lost 5 bases, J lost 0 bases, and 7 bases stayed unmatched. The CDR3 here is CASSPGQSTSYEQYF. CDR3 nucleotides: TGTGCCAGCAGCCCGGGACAGAGTACCTCCTACGAGCAGTACTTC.

This chain joins TRBV2 and TRBJ1-1, with TRBD1 as a possible D gene (5 bases). Trimming shortened V by 1 base and J by 1 base, and 10 bases separated the two germline ends. The V gene's germline CDR1 is SNHLY and CDR2 FYNNEI. This CDR3 region has 15 residues. CDR3 amino acids: CASSEVRQTNTEAFF. The CDR3 coding sequence is TGTGCCAGCAGTGAAGTAAGACAGACGAACACTGAAGCTTTCTTT.

This chain links TRBV5-1 with TRBJ2-7; D is perhaps TRBD1 (6 bases). The V end lost 1 base, the J end lost 6 bases, and 8 bases lay between the germline ends. Germline-derived CDR1 and CDR2 are SGHRS and YFSETQ. The CDR3 is 12 residues long. The CDR3 DNA is TGCGCCAGCAGCTTGAAAGGGGGCGAGCAGTACTTC. Its translation is CASSLKGGEQYF.

The chain recombines TRBV30 with TRBJ2-6, with TRBD1 as a possible D gene (6 bases). Trimming cost V 1 base and J 2 bases, with 6 bases left between them. Germline-derived CDR1 and CDR2 are GTSNPN and SVGIG (reference sequence). The CDR3 has 14 residues. The CDR3 DNA reads TGTGCCTGGAGTGCAGGGGCTGGGGCCAACGTCCTGACTTTC. This sequence encodes CAWSAGAGANVLTF.

The gene calls are TRBV19 and TRBJ2-4, with 11 bases aligning to TRBD2. Germline trimming cut 5 bases from V and 0 bases from J; bases unmatched to any gene: 3. CDR3 length: 16 amino acids. Germline V gene lookup returns CDR1 LNHDA and CDR2 SQIVND (reference sequence). The CDR3 nucleotides are TGTGCCAGTAGTGTTCTAGCGGGGGGAGCCAAAAACATTCAGTACTTC. The encoded protein is CASSVLAGGAKNIQYF.

The table lists this clone with a count of one. This chain connects TRBV11-1 to TRBJ1-1, with 8 bases lining up with TRBD1. Germline lookup yields CDR1 SGHAT and CDR2 FQDESV (reference sequence). With 3 bases clipped from V and 5 bases from J, the junction kept 5 bases outside the gene matches. This CDR3 is built from 14 residues. The CDR3 region is CASSLQGARTEAFF. The CDR3 DNA sequence: TGTGCCAGCAGCTTGCAGGGGGCGAGAACTGAAGCTTTCTTT.

This clone was counted once. The rearrangement links TRBV6-4 to TRBJ2-6, with 7 bases identical to TRBD1. CDR3 length equals 16 residues. Germline V lookup: CDR1 MRHNA, CDR2 SNTAGT. The J segment lost 2 bases and the V segment lost 5 bases, leaving 6 bases of the junction unmatched. CDR3 nucleotide sequence: TGTGCCAGCAGTCCGGAGCAGGGGGCTGGGGCCAACGTCCTGACTTTC. This encodes CASSPEQGAGANVLTF.

V usage is TRBV6-6 and J usage is TRBJ1-2, with 7 bases aligning to TRBD1. Trimming cost V 0 bases and J 8 bases; bases outside gene matches: 12. The CDR3 runs to 16 residues. The germline gives CDR1 MNHNY, CDR2 SVGAGI (reference sequence). This CDR3 is CASSYSGPTGTVGYTF. CDR3 DNA sequence: TGTGCCAGCAGTTACTCGGGCCCTACCGGGACAGTCGGCTACACCTTC.

This clone has just a few counts. This rearrangement joins TRBV2 to TRBJ2-1, with D tentatively TRBD2 (6 bases). Germline CDR1 reads SNHLY; CDR2 reads FYNNEI. The CDR3 has 15 residues. V lost 6 bases and J 4 bases, leaving 16 bases between the germline ends. In nucleotides, the CDR3 is TGTGCCAGCAGGTCGGGGCGCGGGGAATACAATGAGCAGTTCTTC. As protein: CASRSGRGEYNEQFF.

This chain joins TRBV23-1 and TRBJ2-2, with TRBD1 matching 9 bases. TRBV23-1 is an ORF; its function is uncertain. This CDR3 is 15 amino acids long. The V segment lost 6 bases and the J segment 4 bases; nucleotides outside the gene matches: 6. Written as DNA, the CDR3 is TGCGCCAGCAGACTGGGACAGGGAGGCACCGGGGAGCTGTTTTTT. It encodes CASRLGQGGTGELFF.

The chain links TRBV2 to TRBJ1-5; tentative D call: TRBD1 (5 bases). Germline CDR1 reads SNHLY; CDR2 reads FYNNEI. CDR3 length: 13 amino acids. V was cut by 4 bases and J by 7 bases, with 11 bases left in between. CDR3 region: CASSGGREQPQHF. Here the CDR3 DNA reads TGTGCCAGCAGTGGAGGCAGGGAACAGCCCCAGCATTTT. The full variable domain, in which reference TRBV2 and TRBJ1-5 provide the parts outside the CDR3, is EPEVTQTPSHQVTQMGQEVILRCVPISNHLYFYWYRQILGQKVEFLVSFYNNEISEKSEIFDDQFSVERPDGSNFTLKIRSTKLEDSAMYFCASSGGREQPQHFGDGTRLSIL.

V is TRBV19 and J is TRBJ1-2; TRBD1 aligns across 9 bases. This CDR3 has 13 residues. Germline V gene lookup returns CDR1 LNHDA and CDR2 SQIVND (reference sequence). V dropped 5 bases and J dropped 6; count of bases not matched to a gene: 4. This CDR3 is CASSVRTGDGYTF. The DNA of the CDR3 is TGTGCCAGTAGTGTACGGACAGGGGATGGCTACACCTTC.

The chain couples TRBV28 to TRBJ1-4, with 8 bases that match TRBD1. J was trimmed by 8 bases and V by 3 bases; bases with no gene match: 5. This CDR3 region has 14 residues. Germline-derived CDR1 and CDR2 are MDHEN and SYDVKM. CDR3 region: CASSFPGTGEKLFF. The CDR3 DNA reads TGTGCCAGCAGTTTCCCCGGGACAGGAGAAAAACTGTTTTTT.

The chain has TRBV19 and TRBJ2-4; TRBD1 agrees at 8 bases. CDR3 size: 14 residues. Germline V gene lookup returns CDR1 LNHDA and CDR2 SQIVND (reference sequence). V gave up 3 bases and J gave up 7 bases; unmatched junction bases: 5. This chain's CDR3 is CASSIRGRMNIQYF. For the CDR3, the DNA is TGTGCCAGTAGTATCAGGGGGCGGATGAACATTCAGTACTTC.

The V and J genes are TRBV30 and TRBJ1-2; D is uncertain. Germline loops: CDR1 GTSNPN, CDR2 SVGIG (reference sequence). The CDR3 totals 13 residues. The V and J ends lost 4 bases and 5 bases respectively, with 14 bases between them. CDR3 protein: CAWNGAVGYGYTF. The CDR3 DNA follows: TGTGCCTGGAACGGAGCGGTTGGATATGGCTACACCTTC. The full variable domain, completed using reference TRBV30 and TRBJ1-2, is SQTIHQWPATLVQPVGSPLSLECTVEGTSNPNLYWYRQAAGRGLQLLFYSVGIGQISSEVPQNLSASRPQDRQFILSSKKLLLSDSGFYLCAWNGAVGYGYTFGSGTRLTVV.

The chain carries TRBV18 and TRBJ2-3, with 11 bases aligning to TRBD2. This CDR3 is built from 16 residues. The V and J ends lost 3 bases and 3 bases, in that order; junction bases with no gene match: 5. Germline V gives CDR1 KGHSH, CDR2 LQKENI. The chain's CDR3 is CASSPRGTSGTDTQYF. In nucleotides, the CDR3 is TGTGCCAGCTCACCCCGGGGGACTAGCGGTACAGATACGCAGTATTTT.

This clone was seen once. This chain links TRBV6-5 with TRBJ2-5; 11 bases align to TRBD2. The CDR3 runs to 15 residues. CDR1 and CDR2 (germline): MNHEY, SVGAGI. V lost 5 bases to trimming and J lost 5 bases; unmatched junction nucleotides: 7. The CDR3 loop is CASSNRLAGFETQYF. The CDR3 DNA is TGTGCCAGCAGTAACCGACTAGCGGGGTTTGAGACCCAGTACTTC.

The chain couples TRBV20-1 to TRBJ2-7; 9 nucleotides agree with TRBD2. This CDR3 has 11 residues. Unmatched junction bases numbered 4, after V lost 7 bases and J lost 6 bases. Germline assignment: CDR1 DFQATT and CDR2 SNEGSKA (reference sequence). CDR3 nucleotide sequence: TGCAGTGGCGGGGGGGAGCGCGAGCAGTACTTC. This sequence encodes CSGGGEREQYF.

This clone was seen more than once but under ten times. The chain is built from TRBV27 and TRBJ2-7; D gene uncertain. Between the trimmed V and J ends, which lost 5 bases and 3 bases, there was a span of 17 bases. Germline loops: CDR1 MNHEY, CDR2 SMNVEV (reference sequence). The CDR3 totals 15 residues. CDR3 residues: CASSPRDMTNYEQYF. In DNA, the CDR3 is TGTGCCAGCAGTCCACGAGATATGACAAACTACGAGCAGTACTTC.

V usage is TRBV7-9 and J usage is TRBJ1-2, with 7 bases lining up with TRBD1. The CDR3 is made up of 15 amino acids. CDR1 SEHNR and CDR2 FQNEAQ come from the germline V gene (reference sequence). Germline trimming cut 1 base from V and 9 bases from J; bases unmatched to any gene: 11. The CDR3 here is CASSLDSGEQGSYTF. Written as DNA, the CDR3 is TGTGCCAGCAGCTTAGATTCCGGAGAACAGGGGAGCTACACCTTC.

The chain uses TRBV3-1 (or the pseudogene TRBV3-2) and TRBJ2-6; 7 nucleotides agree with TRBD1. The CDR3 is 16 amino acids. Germline loops: CDR1 LGHDT, CDR2 YNNKEL (reference sequence). V shed 5 bases, J shed 3 bases, and the junction held 7 bases outside the gene matches. DNA for the CDR3: TGTGCCAGCAGCGTAACAGGGGTTGTTGGGGCCAACGTCCTGACTTTC. Translating gives CASSVTGVVGANVLTF.

This chain uses TRBV7-2 with TRBJ1-2; D is undetermined. The CDR3 has 11 residues. The V gene's germline CDR1 is SGHTA and CDR2 FQGNSA. The ends were cut back, 6 bases at V and 8 bases at J, with 10 bases in the middle. The CDR3 DNA is TGTGCCAGCAGTAGGTTGGGCGGCTACACCTTC. Translation gives CASSRLGGYTF.

The chain recombines TRBV15 with TRBJ1-5; D is possibly TRBD1 (6 bases). V lost 3 bases and J 5 bases, leaving 23 bases between the germline ends. This CDR3 region has 18 residues. Germline CDR1 is LNHNV and CDR2 is YYDKDF (reference sequence). CDR3 nucleotide sequence: TGTGCCACCAGCAGGATGAACCCGACAGGAATCTACGATCAGCCCCAGCATTTT. It encodes CATSRMNPTGIYDQPQHF. Full variable domain (rest looked up from reference TRBV15 and TRBJ1-5): DAMVIQNPRYQVTQFGKPVTLSCSQTLNHNVMYWYQQKSSQAPKLLFHYYDKDFNNEADTPDNFQSRRPNTSFCFLDIRSPGLGDTAMYLCATSRMNPTGIYDQPQHFGDGTRLSIL.